These T cell receptor beta chains were read from a single sample in a study of chemoradiotherapy in HPV16-positive cancers. Sequencing used immunoSEQ multiplex PCR; TCRdb keeps in-frame clones, though not all of them. This table has about 22,000 clones, 85% to 90% appearing once. Sequencing was performed on blood, taken from a patient who underwent chemoradiotherapy. These receptors were taken from a human donor with HPV-associated anogenital cancer. Both conserved end residues are part of each CDR3. Each record gives: clone size, CDR3 length, D gene, V gene, J gene, CDR3 protein, CDR3 DNA. D genes are given only for firm matches. Not every row has a clone size; where given, it reads once, few, many or a size class.

clone size: -; CDR3 length: 15; D gene: TRBD2; V gene: TRBV30; J gene: TRBJ2-1; CDR3 protein: CAWTRGGPSYNEQFF; CDR3 DNA: TGTGCCTGGACTCGCGGGGGGCCGTCCTACAATGAGCAGTTCTTC
clone size: -; CDR3 length: 14; D gene: -; V gene: TRBV29-1; J gene: TRBJ1-2; CDR3 protein: CSVESTPLGGGYTF; CDR3 DNA: TGCAGCGTTGAGTCTACTCCCCTGGGGGGTGGCTACACCTTC
clone size: -; CDR3 length: 13; D gene: -; V gene: TRBV29-1; J gene: TRBJ1-2; CDR3 protein: CSVTAGQNYGYTF; CDR3 DNA: TGCAGCGTTACGGCAGGCCAAAACTATGGCTACACCTTC
clone size: -; CDR3 length: 15; D gene: TRBD1; V gene: TRBV7-9; J gene: TRBJ2-1; CDR3 protein: CASMVRGTGRGEQFF; CDR3 DNA: TGTGCCAGCATGGTCAGGGGGACAGGGAGGGGTGAGCAGTTCTTC
clone size: -; CDR3 length: 12; D gene: -; V gene: TRBV29-1; J gene: TRBJ2-7; CDR3 protein: CSVEVGTYEQYF; CDR3 DNA: TGCAGCGTTGAAGTGGGAACCTACGAGCAGTACTTC
clone size: -; CDR3 length: 15; D gene: -; V gene: TRBV19; J gene: TRBJ1-2; CDR3 protein: CASSMELGVRKDYTF; CDR3 DNA: TGTGCCAGTAGTATGGAGCTTGGGGTTCGGAAGGACTACACCTTC
clone size: -; CDR3 length: 14; D gene: -; V gene: TRBV29-1; J gene: TRBJ1-3; CDR3 protein: CSVEDPLTGNTIYF; CDR3 DNA: TGCAGCGTTGAAGATCCCTTAACTGGAAACACCATATATTTT
clone size: -; CDR3 length: 14; D gene: TRBD1; V gene: TRBV6-6; J gene: TRBJ1-1; CDR3 protein: CASSSGTASSEAFF; CDR3 DNA: TGTGCCAGCAGTTCCGGGACAGCAAGTTCTGAAGCTTTCTTT
clone size: -; CDR3 length: 13; D gene: -; V gene: TRBV5-4; J gene: TRBJ2-7; CDR3 protein: CASSGTPGTVEYF; CDR3 DNA: TGTGCCAGCAGCGGGACTCCCGGGACAGTGGAGTACTTC
clone size: -; CDR3 length: 15; D gene: -; V gene: TRBV11-3; J gene: TRBJ2-2; CDR3 protein: CASSLGARNTGELFF; CDR3 DNA: TGTGCCAGCAGCTTGGGGGCGCGAAACACCGGGGAGCTGTTTTTT
clone size: -; CDR3 length: 14; D gene: -; V gene: TRBV21-1; J gene: TRBJ1-1; CDR3 protein: CASSKPMGHGEAFF; CDR3 DNA: TGTGCCAGCAGCAAACCAATGGGACACGGTGAAGCTTTCTTT
clone size: -; CDR3 length: 14; D gene: -; V gene: TRBV6-5; J gene: TRBJ1-6; CDR3 protein: CASRGGFGNSPLHF; CDR3 DNA: TGTGCCAGCAGGGGGGGCTTCGGGAATTCACCCCTCCACTTT
clone size: -; CDR3 length: 16; D gene: -; V gene: TRBV6-1; J gene: TRBJ2-1; CDR3 protein: CASSETGLETYNEQFF; CDR3 DNA: TGTGCCAGCAGTGAGACAGGATTGGAAACCTACAATGAGCAGTTCTTC
clone size: -; CDR3 length: 13; D gene: -; V gene: TRBV10-3; J gene: TRBJ1-4; CDR3 protein: CAISPFTNEKLFF; CDR3 DNA: TGTGCCATCAGTCCCTTCACTAATGAAAAACTGTTTTTT
clone size: few; CDR3 length: 13; D gene: -; V gene: TRBV7-9; J gene: TRBJ2-3; CDR3 protein: CATRNTIQDTQYF; CDR3 DNA: TGTGCCACCCGGAACACGATTCAAGATACGCAGTATTTT
clone size: -; CDR3 length: 19; D gene: TRBD2; V gene: TRBV7-6; J gene: TRBJ2-5; CDR3 protein: CASSLVFAGGGGRTETQYF; CDR3 DNA: TGTGCCAGCAGCTTAGTGTTCGCGGGGGGAGGAGGACGTACAGAGACTCAGTACTTC
clone size: -; CDR3 length: 15; D gene: TRBD2; V gene: TRBV7-3; J gene: TRBJ2-3; CDR3 protein: CASSSSGGAYDTQYF; CDR3 DNA: TGTGCCAGCAGCTCTAGCGGGGGGGCCTACGATACGCAGTATTTT
clone size: -; CDR3 length: 16; D gene: -; V gene: TRBV4-2; J gene: TRBJ1-6; CDR3 protein: CASSQSGSSYNSPLHF; CDR3 DNA: TGTGCCAGCAGCCAATCAGGGAGCTCCTATAATTCACCCCTCCACTTT
clone size: -; CDR3 length: 17; D gene: -; V gene: TRBV7-9; J gene: TRBJ1-3; CDR3 protein: CASSLRGREGSGNTIYF; CDR3 DNA: TGTGCCAGCAGCTTAAGGGGCAGGGAGGGCTCTGGAAACACCATATATTTT
clone size: -; CDR3 length: 14; D gene: -; V gene: TRBV29-1; J gene: TRBJ2-3; CDR3 protein: CSVVHMMSTDTQYF; CDR3 DNA: TGCAGCGTTGTCCACATGATGAGCACAGATACGCAGTATTTT
clone size: once; CDR3 length: 14; D gene: -; V gene: TRBV7-9; J gene: TRBJ1-2; CDR3 protein: CASTPRSSNYGYTF; CDR3 DNA: TGTGCCAGCACCCCCCGGAGTTCTAACTATGGCTACACCTTC
clone size: -; CDR3 length: 16; D gene: -; V gene: TRBV14; J gene: TRBJ2-6; CDR3 protein: CASSQQLTSGANVLTF; CDR3 DNA: TGTGCCAGCAGCCAACAACTTACCTCTGGGGCCAACGTCCTGACTTTC
clone size: -; CDR3 length: 17; D gene: TRBD2; V gene: TRBV11-2; J gene: TRBJ2-1; CDR3 protein: CASSLMASGGAYNEQFF; CDR3 DNA: TGTGCCAGCAGCTTAATGGCTAGCGGGGGGGCCTACAATGAGCAGTTCTTC
clone size: -; CDR3 length: 17; D gene: TRBD2; V gene: TRBV10-3; J gene: TRBJ2-3; CDR3 protein: CAISESYGGGGTDTQYF; CDR3 DNA: TGTGCCATCAGTGAGTCGTATGGCGGGGGGGGCACAGATACGCAGTATTTT
clone size: -; CDR3 length: 14; D gene: -; V gene: TRBV27; J gene: TRBJ2-5; CDR3 protein: CASSVRDGKETQYF; CDR3 DNA: TGTGCCAGCAGTGTCCGGGACGGTAAAGAGACCCAGTACTTC